Below are 13 T cell receptor beta chains sequenced from a single sample in a study of blood T cell repertoires in COVID-19. TCRdb's copy holds only in-frame clones and misses some; the assay was immunoSEQ multiplex PCR. Among roughly 380,000 clones listed, roughly 90% were seen once. Material for sequencing was peripheral blood. These receptors originate from a middle-aged woman with COVID-19, enrolled during active disease.

This chain connects TRBV4-2 to TRBJ1-4; D ambiguous. Trimming left V 0 bases short and J 4 bases short, with 9 bases between. The CDR3 loop spans 15 amino acids. Germline CDR1 LGHNA, CDR2 YNFKEQ. The CDR3 is CASSQDSYNNEKLFF. CDR3 DNA sequence: TGTGCCAGCAGCCAAGATAGCTATAATAATGAAAAACTGTTTTTT.

The CDR3 DNA follows: TGTGCCAGCAGCTTACGGGAGTCGGAGACCCAGTACTTC. Protein product: CASSLRESETQYF. This chain connects TRBV7-2 to TRBJ2-5; perhaps TRBD2 as D (6 bases). CDR1 is SGHTA, CDR2 FQGNSA, per germline. The CDR3 spans 13 residues. The germline V and J ends were trimmed by 2 bases and 5 bases, with 9 bases remaining between them.

The gene calls are TRBV28 and TRBJ2-3; 9 bases fit TRBD1. Trimming at V came to 6 bases and at J to 8 bases, leaving 3 bases not matched to a gene. CDR1 is MDHEN, CDR2 SYDVKM, per germline. The length of the CDR3 is 12 residues. This CDR3 reads CASRTGGGTQYF. In DNA form, the CDR3 reads TGTGCCAGCAGGACAGGGGGAGGTACGCAGTATTTT.

V and J are TRBV9 and TRBJ1-2; D unclear. Germline lookup yields CDR1 SGDLS and CDR2 YYNGEE. CDR3 length equals 11 residues. Trimming cost V 3 bases and J 2 bases, with 2 bases left between them. The CDR3 DNA reads TGTGCCAGCAGCGCGAACTATGGCTACACCTTC. Its translation is CASSANYGYTF.

V and J are TRBV19 and TRBJ2-3, with TRBD2 matching 9 bases. CDR3 length equals 17 residues. The ends lost 1 base at V and 2 bases at J; junction bases unmatched: 7. The germline V gene has CDR1 LNHDA and CDR2 SQIVND (reference sequence). CDR3 DNA sequence: TGTGCCAGTAGTATAGGCAGTCTAGCGGGATACACAGATACGCAGTATTTT. Protein product: CASSIGSLAGYTDTQYF.

CDR3 amino acids: CASSLVGDTGELFF. DNA for the CDR3: TGTGCCAGCAGCTTAGTAGGGGACACCGGGGAGCTGTTTTTT. The V and J genes are TRBV13 and TRBJ2-2, with D tentatively TRBD1 (5 bases). Trimming cost V 1 base and J 3 bases, with 6 bases left between them. Looked up from germline, CDR1 is PRHDT and CDR2 is FYEKMQ (reference sequence). This CDR3 is built from 14 residues.

This sequence joins TRBV27 and TRBJ2-1, with 8 bases that match TRBD1. Germline V lookup: CDR1 MNHEY, CDR2 SMNVEV (reference sequence). J was trimmed by 5 bases and V by 4 bases; bases with no gene match: 10. The CDR3 sequence is 16 residues long. CDR3 bases: TGTGCCAGCAGTTCCCCCGGGACAGGACTACACAATGAGCAGTTCTTC. Encoded protein: CASSSPGTGLHNEQFF.

The V gene is TRBV24-1, the J gene TRBJ2-7; D gene unclear. The CDR3 runs 10 residues. CDR1 KGHDR and CDR2 SFDVKD come from the germline V gene. The V and J ends lost 9 bases and 4 bases respectively, with 6 bases between them. DNA for the CDR3: TGTGCCACCTCCGTATACGAGCAGTACTTC. Protein sequence: CATSVYEQYF.

This chain uses TRBV7-9 with TRBJ2-5; 8 bases are shared with TRBD1. This CDR3 spans 14 amino acids. Germline CDR1 reads SEHNR; CDR2 reads FQNEAQ (reference sequence). The V segment lost 8 bases and the J segment 1 base; nucleotides outside the gene matches: 6. The CDR3 bases are TGTGCCAGCTCGTTGGGACAGGTCCAAGAGACCCAGTACTTC. Protein product: CASSLGQVQETQYF.

V usage is TRBV15 and J usage is TRBJ1-4; possibly TRBD1 for D (6 bases). V was clipped by 3 bases and J by 8 bases, with 19 bases between them. This CDR3 comprises 16 residues. The germline CDR1 and CDR2 sequences are LNHNV and YYDKDF (reference sequence). As DNA, the CDR3 is TGTGCCACCAGCAGGATTTCTGGACCAAGGGGGGAAAAACTGTTTTTT. Its protein product is CATSRISGPRGEKLFF.

This sequence joins TRBV14 and TRBJ1-4, with unresolved D. Germline V gene lookup returns CDR1 SGHDN and CDR2 FVKESK. V was shortened by 4 bases and J by 5 bases, with 11 bases between the two germline ends. The CDR3 spans 14 residues. CDR3 protein: CASSPREMNEKLFF. As DNA, the CDR3 is TGTGCCAGCAGCCCGCGTGAGATGAATGAAAAACTGTTTTTT.

This chain uses TRBV7-9 with TRBJ1-2, with D unresolved. CDR3 length: 12 amino acids. Trimming stripped 3 bases from V and 7 bases from J, with 9 bases between. Germline lookup yields CDR1 SEHNR and CDR2 FQNEAQ (reference sequence). CDR3 nucleotides: TGTGCCAGCAGCTTTCGAGTTGCTGGCTACACCTTC. It codes for CASSFRVAGYTF.

This sequence joins TRBV5-1 and TRBJ1-5, with 8 bases that match TRBD1. V gave up 0 bases and J gave up 4 bases; unmatched junction bases: 6. CDR1 is SGHRS and CDR2 is YFSETQ in the germline V gene. The CDR3 extends over 16 amino acids. In DNA, the CDR3 is TGCGCCAGCAGCTTGGTCCCGGGACAGGATAATCAGCCCCAGCATTTT. Translation gives CASSLVPGQDNQPQHF.